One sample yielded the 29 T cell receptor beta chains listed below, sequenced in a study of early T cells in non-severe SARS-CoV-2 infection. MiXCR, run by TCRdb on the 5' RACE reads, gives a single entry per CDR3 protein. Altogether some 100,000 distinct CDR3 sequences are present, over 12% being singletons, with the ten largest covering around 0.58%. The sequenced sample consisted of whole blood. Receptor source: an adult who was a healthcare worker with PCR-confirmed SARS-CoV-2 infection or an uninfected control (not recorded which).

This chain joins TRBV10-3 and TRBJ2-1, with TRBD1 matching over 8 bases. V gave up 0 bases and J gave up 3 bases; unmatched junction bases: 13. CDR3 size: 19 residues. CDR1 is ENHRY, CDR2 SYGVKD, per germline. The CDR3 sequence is CAISESPGQGTSYYNEQFF. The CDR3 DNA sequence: TGTGCCATCAGTGAGTCTCCTGGACAGGGCACTTCTTACTACAATGAGCAGTTCTTC.

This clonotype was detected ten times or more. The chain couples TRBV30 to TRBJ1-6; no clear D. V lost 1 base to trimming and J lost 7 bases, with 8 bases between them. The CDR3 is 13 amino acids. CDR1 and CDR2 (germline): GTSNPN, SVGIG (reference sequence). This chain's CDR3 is CAWSETRNSPLHF. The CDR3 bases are TGTGCCTGGAGTGAGACTCGGAATTCACCCCTCCACTTT. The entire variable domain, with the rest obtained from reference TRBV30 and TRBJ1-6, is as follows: SQTIHQWPATLVQPVGSPLSLECTVEGTSNPNLYWYRQAAGRGLQLLFYSVGIGQISSEVPQNLSASRPQDRQFILSSKKLLLSDSGFYLCAWSETRNSPLHFGNGTRLTVT.

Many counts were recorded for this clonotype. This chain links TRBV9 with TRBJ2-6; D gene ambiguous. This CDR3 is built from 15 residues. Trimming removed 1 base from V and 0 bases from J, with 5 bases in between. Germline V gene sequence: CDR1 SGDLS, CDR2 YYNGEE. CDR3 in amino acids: CASSVSVSGANVLTF. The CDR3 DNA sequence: TGTGCCAGCAGCGTATCTGTCTCTGGGGCCAACGTCCTGACTTTC.

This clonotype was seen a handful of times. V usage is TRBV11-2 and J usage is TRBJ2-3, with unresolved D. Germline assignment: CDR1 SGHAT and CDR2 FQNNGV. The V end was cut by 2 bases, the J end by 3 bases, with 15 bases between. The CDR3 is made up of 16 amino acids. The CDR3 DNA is TGTGCCAGCAGCTTATCCCAGAATCCCCGGACAGATACGCAGTATTTT. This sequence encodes CASSLSQNPRTDTQYF.

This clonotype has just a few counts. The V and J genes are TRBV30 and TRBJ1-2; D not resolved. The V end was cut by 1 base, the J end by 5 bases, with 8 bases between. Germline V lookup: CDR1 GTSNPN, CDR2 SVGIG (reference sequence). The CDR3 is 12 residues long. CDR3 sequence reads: CAWSASDYGYTF. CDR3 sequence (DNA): TGTGCCTGGAGTGCGTCGGATTATGGCTACACCTTC. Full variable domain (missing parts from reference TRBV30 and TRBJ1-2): SQTIHQWPATLVQPVGSPLSLECTVEGTSNPNLYWYRQAAGRGLQLLFYSVGIGQISSEVPQNLSASRPQDRQFILSSKKLLLSDSGFYLCAWSASDYGYTFGSGTRLTVV.

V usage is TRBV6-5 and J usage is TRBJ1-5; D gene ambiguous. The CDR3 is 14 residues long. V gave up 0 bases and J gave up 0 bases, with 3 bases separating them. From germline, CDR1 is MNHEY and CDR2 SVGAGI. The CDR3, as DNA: TGTGCCAGCAGTTACTCAGGTAGCAATCAGCCCCAGCATTTT. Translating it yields CASSYSGSNQPQHF.

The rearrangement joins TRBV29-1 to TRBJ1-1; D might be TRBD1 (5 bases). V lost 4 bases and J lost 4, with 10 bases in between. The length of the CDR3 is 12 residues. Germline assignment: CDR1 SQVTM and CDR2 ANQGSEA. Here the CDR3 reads CSVVRVGTEAFF. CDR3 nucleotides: TGCAGCGTTGTCAGGGTCGGCACTGAAGCTTTCTTT.

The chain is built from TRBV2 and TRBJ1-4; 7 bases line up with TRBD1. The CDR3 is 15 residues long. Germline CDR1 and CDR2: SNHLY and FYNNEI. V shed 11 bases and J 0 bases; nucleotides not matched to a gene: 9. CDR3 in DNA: TGTGCCGGACGGGACAGCCTTGCAACTAATGAAAAACTGTTTTTT. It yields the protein CAGRDSLATNEKLFF.

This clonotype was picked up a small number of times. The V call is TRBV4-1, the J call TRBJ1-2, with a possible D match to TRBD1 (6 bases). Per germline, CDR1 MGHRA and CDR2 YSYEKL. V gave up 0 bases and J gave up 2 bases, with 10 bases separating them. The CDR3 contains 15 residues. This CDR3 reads CASSQDYQGNYGYTF. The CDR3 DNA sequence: TGCGCCAGCAGCCAAGATTATCAGGGGAACTATGGCTACACCTTC.

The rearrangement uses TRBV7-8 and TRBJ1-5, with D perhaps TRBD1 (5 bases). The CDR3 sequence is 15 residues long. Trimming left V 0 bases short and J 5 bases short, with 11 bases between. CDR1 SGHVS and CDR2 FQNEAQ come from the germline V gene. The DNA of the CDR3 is TGTGCCAGCAGCTTAGCGGGACGGATCTATCAGCCCCAGCATTTT. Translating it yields CASSLAGRIYQPQHF.

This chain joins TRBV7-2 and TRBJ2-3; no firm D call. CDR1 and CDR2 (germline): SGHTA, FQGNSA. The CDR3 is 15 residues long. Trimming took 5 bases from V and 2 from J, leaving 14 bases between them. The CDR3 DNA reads TGTGCCAGCAGCCCGGTCGCGTGGGACACAGATACGCAGTATTTT. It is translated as CASSPVAWDTDTQYF. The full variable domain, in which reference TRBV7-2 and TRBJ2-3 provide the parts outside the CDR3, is GAGVSQSPSNKVTEKGKDVELRCDPISGHTALYWYRQSLGQGLEFLIYFQGNSAPDKSGLPSDRFSAERTGGSVSTLTIQRTQQEDSAVYLCASSPVAWDTDTQYFGPGTRLTVL.

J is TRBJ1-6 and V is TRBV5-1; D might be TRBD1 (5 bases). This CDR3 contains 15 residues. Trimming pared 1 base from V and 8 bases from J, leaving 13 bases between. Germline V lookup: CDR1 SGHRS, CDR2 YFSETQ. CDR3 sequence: CASSLWGPGDSPLHF. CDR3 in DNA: TGCGCCAGCAGCTTGTGGGGCCCGGGGGATTCACCCCTCCACTTT.

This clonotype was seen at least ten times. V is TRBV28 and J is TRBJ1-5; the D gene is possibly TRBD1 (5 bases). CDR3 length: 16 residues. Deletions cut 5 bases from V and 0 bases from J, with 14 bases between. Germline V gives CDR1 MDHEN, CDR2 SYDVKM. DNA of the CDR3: TGTGCCAGCAGTACTCACCCAGGGTATAGCAATCAGCCCCAGCATTTT. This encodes CASSTHPGYSNQPQHF.

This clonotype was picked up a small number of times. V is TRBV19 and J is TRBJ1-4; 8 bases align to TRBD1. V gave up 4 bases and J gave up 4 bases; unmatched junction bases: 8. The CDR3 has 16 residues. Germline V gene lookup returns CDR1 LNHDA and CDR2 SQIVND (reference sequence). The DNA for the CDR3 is TGTGCCAGTAGTACTCGAAACAGGGGGAATAATGAAAAACTGTTTTTT. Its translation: CASSTRNRGNNEKLFF.

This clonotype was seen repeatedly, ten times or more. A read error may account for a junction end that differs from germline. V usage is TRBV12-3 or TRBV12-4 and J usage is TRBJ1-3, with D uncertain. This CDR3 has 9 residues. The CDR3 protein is CATPHRADF. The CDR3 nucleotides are TGTGCCACACCCCACCGGGCAGATTTT.

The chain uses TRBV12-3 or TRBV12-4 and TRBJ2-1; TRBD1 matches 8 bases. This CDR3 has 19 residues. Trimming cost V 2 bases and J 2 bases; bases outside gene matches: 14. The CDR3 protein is CASSLRGETGGITYNEQFF. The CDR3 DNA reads TGTGCCAGCAGTTTAAGGGGTGAAACAGGGGGGATCACCTACAATGAGCAGTTCTTC.

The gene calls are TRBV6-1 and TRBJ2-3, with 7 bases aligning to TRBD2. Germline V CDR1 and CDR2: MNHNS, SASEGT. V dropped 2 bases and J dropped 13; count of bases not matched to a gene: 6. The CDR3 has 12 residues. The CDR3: CASSELAGREYF. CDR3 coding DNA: TGTGCCAGCAGTGAATTGGCGGGGAGGGAGTATTTT.

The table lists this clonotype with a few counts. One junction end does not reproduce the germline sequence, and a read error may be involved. The CDR3 reads CASRLGTGTFDGYTF. In DNA, the CDR3 is TGTGCCAGCAGGTTAGGGACAGGGACTTTTGATGGCTACACCTTC. The chain employs TRBV11-2 and TRBJ1-2; 9 bases line up with TRBD1. The V gene's germline CDR1 is SGHAT and CDR2 FQNNGV. This CDR3 comprises 15 residues.

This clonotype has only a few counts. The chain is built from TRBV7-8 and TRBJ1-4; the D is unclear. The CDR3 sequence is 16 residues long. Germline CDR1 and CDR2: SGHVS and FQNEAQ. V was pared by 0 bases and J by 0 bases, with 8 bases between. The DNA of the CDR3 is TGTGCCAGCAGCTTAGCGCAAGGGACAACTAATGAAAAACTGTTTTTT. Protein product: CASSLAQGTTNEKLFF.

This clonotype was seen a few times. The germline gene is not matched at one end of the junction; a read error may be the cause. The CDR3 nucleotides are TGTGCCAGCAACTTAGGCACAGATACGCAGTATTTT. Residues: CASNLGTDTQYF. The rearrangement uses TRBV7-9 and TRBJ2-3; no clear D gene. Germline V gene lookup returns CDR1 SEHNR and CDR2 FQNEAQ (reference sequence). The CDR3 runs 12 residues.

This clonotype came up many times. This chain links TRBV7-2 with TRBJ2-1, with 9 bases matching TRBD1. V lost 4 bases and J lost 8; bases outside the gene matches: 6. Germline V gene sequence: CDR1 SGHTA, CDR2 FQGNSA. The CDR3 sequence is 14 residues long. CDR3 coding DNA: TGTGCCAGCAGCTCCGGACAGGGGTTTTATGAGCAGTTCTTC. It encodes CASSSGQGFYEQFF.

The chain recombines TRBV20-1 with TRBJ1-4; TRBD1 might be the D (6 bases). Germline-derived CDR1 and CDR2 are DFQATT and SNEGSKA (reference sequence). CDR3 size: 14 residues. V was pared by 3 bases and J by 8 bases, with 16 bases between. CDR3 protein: CSASPGGLGEKLFF. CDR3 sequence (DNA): TGCAGTGCTAGCCCTGGGGGCTTAGGGGAAAAACTGTTTTTT.

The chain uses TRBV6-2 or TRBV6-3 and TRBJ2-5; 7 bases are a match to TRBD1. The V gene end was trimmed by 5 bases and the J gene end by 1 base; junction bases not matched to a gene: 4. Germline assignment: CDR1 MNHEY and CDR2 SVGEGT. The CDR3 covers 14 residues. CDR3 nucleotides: TGTGCCAGCAGTGTGGGACAGCTCCAAGAGACCCAGTACTTC. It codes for CASSVGQLQETQYF.

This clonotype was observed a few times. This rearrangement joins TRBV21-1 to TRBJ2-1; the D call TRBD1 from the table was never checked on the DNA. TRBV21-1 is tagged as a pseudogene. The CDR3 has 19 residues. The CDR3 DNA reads TGTGCCAGCAGCAAAGAAACGGAGCGGGGGGCGATATTGTACAATGAGCAGTTCTTC. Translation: CASSKETERGAILYNEQFF.

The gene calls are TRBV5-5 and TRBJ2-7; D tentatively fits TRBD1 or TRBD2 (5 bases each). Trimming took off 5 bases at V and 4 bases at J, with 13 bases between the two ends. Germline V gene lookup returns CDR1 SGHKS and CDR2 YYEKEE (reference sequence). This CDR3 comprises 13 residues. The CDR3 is CASRRGGGYEQYV. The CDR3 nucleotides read TGTGCCAGCAGACGGGGCGGCGGGTACGAGCAGTACGTC.

The chain's CDR3 is CASSYGGGYGNTIYF. For the CDR3, the DNA is TGTGCCAGCAGTTACGGCGGGGGCTATGGAAACACCATATATTTT. This sequence joins TRBV6-2 or TRBV6-3 and TRBJ1-3; TRBD1 is a possible D gene (6 bases). There are 15 residues in the CDR3. V lost 2 bases, J lost 3 bases, and 11 bases lay in between. Germline V lookup: CDR1 MNHEY, CDR2 SVGEGT.

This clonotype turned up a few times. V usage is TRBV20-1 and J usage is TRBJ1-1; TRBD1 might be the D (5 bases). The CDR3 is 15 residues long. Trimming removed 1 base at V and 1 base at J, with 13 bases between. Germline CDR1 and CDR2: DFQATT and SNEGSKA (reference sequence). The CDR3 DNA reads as TGCAGTGCTAGAGCCGCGGGGCTTTCGAACACTGAAGCTTTCTTT. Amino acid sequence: CSARAAGLSNTEAFF.

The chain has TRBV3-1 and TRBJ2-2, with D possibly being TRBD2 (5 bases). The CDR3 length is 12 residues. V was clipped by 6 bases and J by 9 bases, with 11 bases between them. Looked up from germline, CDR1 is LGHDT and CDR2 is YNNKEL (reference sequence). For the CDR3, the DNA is TGTGCCAGCAGTCAACCCGGGAGGGAGCTGTTTTTT. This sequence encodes CASSQPGRELFF.

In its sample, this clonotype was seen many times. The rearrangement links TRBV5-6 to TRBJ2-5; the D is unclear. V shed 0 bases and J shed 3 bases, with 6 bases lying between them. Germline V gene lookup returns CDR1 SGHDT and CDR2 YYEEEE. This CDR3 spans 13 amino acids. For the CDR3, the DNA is TGTGCCAGCAGCTTGGCTAGGGAAGAGACCCAGTACTTC. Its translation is CASSLAREETQYF.